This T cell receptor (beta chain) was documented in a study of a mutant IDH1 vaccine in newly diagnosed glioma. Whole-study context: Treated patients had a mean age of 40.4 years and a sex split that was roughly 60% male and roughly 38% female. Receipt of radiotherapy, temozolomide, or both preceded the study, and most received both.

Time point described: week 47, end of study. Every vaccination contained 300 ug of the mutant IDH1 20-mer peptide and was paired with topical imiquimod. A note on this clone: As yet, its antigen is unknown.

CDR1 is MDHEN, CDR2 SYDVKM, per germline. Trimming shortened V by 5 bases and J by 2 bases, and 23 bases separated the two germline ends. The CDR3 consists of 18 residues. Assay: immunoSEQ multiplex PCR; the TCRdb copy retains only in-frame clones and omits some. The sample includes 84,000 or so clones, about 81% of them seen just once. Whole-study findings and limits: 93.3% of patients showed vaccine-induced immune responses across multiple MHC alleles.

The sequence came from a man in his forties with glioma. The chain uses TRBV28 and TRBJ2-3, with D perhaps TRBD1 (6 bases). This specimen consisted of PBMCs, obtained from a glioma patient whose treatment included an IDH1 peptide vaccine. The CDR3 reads CASSDPWTDRRYTDTQYF. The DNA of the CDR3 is TGTGCCAGCAGTGATCCCTGGACGGACAGAAGATACACAGATACGCAGTATTTT.